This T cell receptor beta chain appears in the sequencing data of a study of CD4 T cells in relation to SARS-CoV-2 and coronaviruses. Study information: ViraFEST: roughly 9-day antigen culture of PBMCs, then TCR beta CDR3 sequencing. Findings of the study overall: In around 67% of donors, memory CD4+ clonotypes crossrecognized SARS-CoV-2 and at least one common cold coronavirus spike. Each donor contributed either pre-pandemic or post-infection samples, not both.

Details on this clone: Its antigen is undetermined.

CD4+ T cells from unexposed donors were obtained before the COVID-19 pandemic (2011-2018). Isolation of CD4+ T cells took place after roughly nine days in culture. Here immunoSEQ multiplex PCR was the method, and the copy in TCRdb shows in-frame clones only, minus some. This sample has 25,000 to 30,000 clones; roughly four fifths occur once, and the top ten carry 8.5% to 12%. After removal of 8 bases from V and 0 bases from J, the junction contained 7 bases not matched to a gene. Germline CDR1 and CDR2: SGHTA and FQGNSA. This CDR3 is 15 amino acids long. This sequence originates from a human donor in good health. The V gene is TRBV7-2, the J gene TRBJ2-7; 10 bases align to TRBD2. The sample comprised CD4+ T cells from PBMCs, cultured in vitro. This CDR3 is CASRTSGLSSYEQYF. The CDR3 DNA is TGTGCCAGCCGGACTAGCGGTCTGAGCTCCTACGAGCAGTACTTC.